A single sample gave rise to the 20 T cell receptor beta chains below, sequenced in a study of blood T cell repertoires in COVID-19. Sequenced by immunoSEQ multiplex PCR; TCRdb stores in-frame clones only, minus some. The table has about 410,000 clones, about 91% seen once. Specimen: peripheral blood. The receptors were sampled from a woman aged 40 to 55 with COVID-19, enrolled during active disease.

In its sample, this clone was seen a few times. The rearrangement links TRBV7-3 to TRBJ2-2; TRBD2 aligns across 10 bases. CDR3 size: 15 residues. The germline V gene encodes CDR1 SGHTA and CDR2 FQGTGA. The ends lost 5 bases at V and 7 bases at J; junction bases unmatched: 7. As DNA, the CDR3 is TGTGCCAGCAGCCCTAGCGGGAGATTGGACGGGGAGCTGTTTTTT. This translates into CASSPSGRLDGELFF.

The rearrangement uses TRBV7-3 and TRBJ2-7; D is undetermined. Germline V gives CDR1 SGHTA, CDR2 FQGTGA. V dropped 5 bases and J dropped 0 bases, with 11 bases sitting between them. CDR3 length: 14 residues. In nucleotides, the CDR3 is TGTGCCAGCAGCAGCGACGGTAGCTCCTACGAGCAGTACTTC. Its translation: CASSSDGSSYEQYF.

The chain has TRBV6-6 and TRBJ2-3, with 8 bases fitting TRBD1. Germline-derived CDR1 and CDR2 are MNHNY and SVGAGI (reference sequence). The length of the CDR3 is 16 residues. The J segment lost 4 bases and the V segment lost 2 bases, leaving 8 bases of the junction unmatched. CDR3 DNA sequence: TGTGCCAGCAGTTACCTCGGACAGGGCGGAGCAGATACGCAGTATTTT. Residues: CASSYLGQGGADTQYF.

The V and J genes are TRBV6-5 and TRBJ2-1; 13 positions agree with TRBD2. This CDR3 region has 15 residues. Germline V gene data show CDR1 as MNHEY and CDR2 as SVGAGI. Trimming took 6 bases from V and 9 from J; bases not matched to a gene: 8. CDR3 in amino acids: CASSPTSGGAGEQFF. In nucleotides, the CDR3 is TGTGCCAGCAGCCCCACTAGCGGGGGGGCCGGTGAGCAGTTCTTC.

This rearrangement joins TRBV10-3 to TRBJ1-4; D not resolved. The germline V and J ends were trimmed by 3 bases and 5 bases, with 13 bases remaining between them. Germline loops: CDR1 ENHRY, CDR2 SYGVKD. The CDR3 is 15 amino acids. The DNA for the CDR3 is TGTGCCATCAGTGACCGAGGACGGGAAAATGAAAAACTGTTTTTT. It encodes CAISDRGRENEKLFF.

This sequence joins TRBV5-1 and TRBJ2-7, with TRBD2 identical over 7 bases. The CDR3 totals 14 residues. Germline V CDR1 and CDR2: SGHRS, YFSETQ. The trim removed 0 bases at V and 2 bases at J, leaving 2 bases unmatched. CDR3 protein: CASSLAGGAYEQYF. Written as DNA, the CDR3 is TGCGCCAGCAGCTTGGCGGGGGGTGCCTACGAGCAGTACTTC.

The CDR3 spells CASSLVQGYTGELFF. The CDR3 DNA sequence: TGTGCCAGCAGCTTAGTACAGGGATACACCGGGGAGCTGTTTTTT. This rearrangement joins TRBV7-9 to TRBJ2-2, with a tentative D call TRBD1 (6 bases). CDR3 size: 15 residues. Germline values: CDR1 SEHNR, CDR2 FQNEAQ (reference sequence). V was cut by 1 base and J by 3 bases, with 9 bases left in between.

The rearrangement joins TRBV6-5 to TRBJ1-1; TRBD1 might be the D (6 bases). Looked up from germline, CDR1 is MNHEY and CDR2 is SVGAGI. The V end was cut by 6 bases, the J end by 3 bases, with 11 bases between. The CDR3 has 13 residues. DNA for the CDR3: TGTGCCAGCAGGCCACAGGGACACACTGAAGCTTTCTTT. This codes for CASRPQGHTEAFF.

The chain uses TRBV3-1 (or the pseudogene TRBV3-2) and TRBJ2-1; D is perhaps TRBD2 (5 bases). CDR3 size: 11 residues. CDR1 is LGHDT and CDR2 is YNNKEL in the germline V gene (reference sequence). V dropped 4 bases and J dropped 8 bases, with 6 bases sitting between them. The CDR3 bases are TGTGCCAGCAGCCGGACTGATGAGCAGTTCTTC. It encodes CASSRTDEQFF.

The CDR3 nucleotides are TGTGCCAGCAGCCAAGGAATAGCGGGGCTACAAGAGACCCAGTACTTC. Protein product: CASSQGIAGLQETQYF. The rearrangement uses TRBV14 and TRBJ2-5, with 8 bases lining up with TRBD2. The V gene's germline CDR1 is SGHDN and CDR2 FVKESK. The V gene end was trimmed by 1 base and the J gene end by 2 bases; junction bases not matched to a gene: 6. This CDR3 spans 16 amino acids.

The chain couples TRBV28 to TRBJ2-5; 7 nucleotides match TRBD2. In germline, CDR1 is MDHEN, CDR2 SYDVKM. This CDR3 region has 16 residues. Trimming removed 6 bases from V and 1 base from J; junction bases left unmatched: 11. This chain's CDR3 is CASSSPGGPLQETQYF. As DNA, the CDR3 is TGTGCCAGCAGCTCACCGGGGGGACCACTCCAAGAGACCCAGTACTTC.

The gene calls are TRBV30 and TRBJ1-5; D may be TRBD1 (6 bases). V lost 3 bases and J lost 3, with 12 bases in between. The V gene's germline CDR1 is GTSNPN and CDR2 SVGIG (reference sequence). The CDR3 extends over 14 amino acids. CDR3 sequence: CAWRERQVNQPQHF. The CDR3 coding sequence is TGTGCCTGGAGGGAGCGACAGGTCAATCAGCCCCAGCATTTT.

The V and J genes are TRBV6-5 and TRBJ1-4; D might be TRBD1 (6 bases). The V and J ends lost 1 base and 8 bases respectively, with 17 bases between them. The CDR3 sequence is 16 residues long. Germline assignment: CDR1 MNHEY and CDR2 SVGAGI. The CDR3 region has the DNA TGTGCCAGCAGTTACTGGAACCAGGGGATTGGCGAAAAACTGTTTTTT. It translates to CASSYWNQGIGEKLFF.

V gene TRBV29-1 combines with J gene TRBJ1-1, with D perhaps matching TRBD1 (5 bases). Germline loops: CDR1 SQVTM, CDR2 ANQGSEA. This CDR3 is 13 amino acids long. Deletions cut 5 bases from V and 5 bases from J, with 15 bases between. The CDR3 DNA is TGCAGCGTTCACCGGCAGGGCTTGACTGAAGCTTTCTTT. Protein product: CSVHRQGLTEAFF. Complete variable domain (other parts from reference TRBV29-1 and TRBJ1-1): SAVISQKPSRDICQRGTSLTIQCQVDSQVTMMFWYRQQPGQSLTLIATANQGSEATYESGFVIDKFPISRPNLTFSTLTVSNMSPEDSSIYLCSVHRQGLTEAFFGQGTRLTVV.

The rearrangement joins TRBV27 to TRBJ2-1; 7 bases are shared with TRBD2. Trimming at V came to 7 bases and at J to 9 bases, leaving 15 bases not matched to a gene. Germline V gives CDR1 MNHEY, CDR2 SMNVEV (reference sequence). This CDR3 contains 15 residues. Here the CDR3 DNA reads TGTGCCAGCAAGGATGGGGCGGGAGAGCTTGGTGAGCAGTTCTTC. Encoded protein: CASKDGAGELGEQFF.

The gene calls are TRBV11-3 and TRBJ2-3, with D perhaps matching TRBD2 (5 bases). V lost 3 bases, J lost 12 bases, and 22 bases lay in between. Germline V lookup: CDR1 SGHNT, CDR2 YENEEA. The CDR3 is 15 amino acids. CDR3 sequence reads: CASSFKHTERTPQYF. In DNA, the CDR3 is TGTGCCAGCAGCTTCAAGCATACTGAGCGGACCCCTCAGTATTTT.

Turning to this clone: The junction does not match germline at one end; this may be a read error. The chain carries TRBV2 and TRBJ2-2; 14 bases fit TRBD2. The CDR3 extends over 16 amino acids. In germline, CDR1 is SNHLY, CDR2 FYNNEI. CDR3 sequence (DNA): TGTGCCAGCAGTTATCGACTAGCGGGAGGGGGCGGGCAGCTGTTTTTT. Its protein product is CASSYRLAGGGGQLFF.

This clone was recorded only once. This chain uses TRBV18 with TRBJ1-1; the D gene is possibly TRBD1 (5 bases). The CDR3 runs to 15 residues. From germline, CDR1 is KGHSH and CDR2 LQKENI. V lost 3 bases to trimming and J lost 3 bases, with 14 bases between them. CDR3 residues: CASSPQGIRDTEAFF. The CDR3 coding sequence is TGTGCCAGCTCACCCCAGGGAATCAGGGACACTGAAGCTTTCTTT.

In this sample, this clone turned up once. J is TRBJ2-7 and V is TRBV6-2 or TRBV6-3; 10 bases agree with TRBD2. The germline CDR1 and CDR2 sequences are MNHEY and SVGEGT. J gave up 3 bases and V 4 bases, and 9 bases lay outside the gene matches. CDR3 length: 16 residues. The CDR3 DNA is TGTGCCAGCAGTTTAGCGGGGGGCTCTATCTTCTACGAGCAGTACTTC. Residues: CASSLAGGSIFYEQYF.

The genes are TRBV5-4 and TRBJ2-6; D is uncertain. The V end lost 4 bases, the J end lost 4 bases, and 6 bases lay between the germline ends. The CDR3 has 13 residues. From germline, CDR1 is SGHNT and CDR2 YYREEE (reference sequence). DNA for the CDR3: TGTGCCAGCAGCCACGGGGGGGCCAACGTCCTGACTTTC. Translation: CASSHGGANVLTF.